A selection of T cell receptor beta chains follows, all from one sample in a study of blood T cell repertoires in COVID-19. Measured with immunoSEQ multiplex PCR; TCRdb has only the in-frame clones, and not every one. Of 150,000 or so clones listed, over 75% are singletons. Sample: PBMCs or T cells enriched from blood (not recorded which). The receptor set was obtained from a man aged 45-65 years who had recovered from COVID-19. CDR3s include the opening cysteine and the closing phenylalanine or tryptophan. The D gene is left open where the match is weak.

TRBJ2-4,TRBV7-9,-,CASSLTGGTSKNIQYF
TRBJ1-5,TRBV19,-,CASSIENSRNQPQHF
TRBJ2-5,TRBV7-7,-,CASSLGPTGTETQYF
TRBJ2-7,TRBV5-1,TRBD1,CASSVGTGDPYEQYF
TRBJ2-7,TRBV27,TRBD1,CASSLRGGQGAHEQYF
TRBJ2-7,TRBV10-2,-,CASSIVLRDEQYF
TRBJ2-2,TRBV6-6,TRBD2,CASSSPSGGAPGELFF
TRBJ2-5,TRBV2,-,CASMGHTQETQYF
TRBJ1-6,TRBV9,-,CASSVDNRPPLHF
TRBJ1-4,TRBV6-6,-,CASTTRRTNEKLFF
TRBJ2-4,TRBV29-1,TRBD1,CSAGDRATNIQYF
TRBJ2-7,TRBV6-1,-,CASSESSSYEQYF
TRBJ2-2,TRBV9,-,CASSVVPTGELFF
TRBJ1-2,TRBV12-3/TRBV12-4,-,CASSSPRYDGYTF
TRBJ2-5,TRBV20-1,-,CSASVGQLETQYF
TRBJ1-2,TRBV10-3,-,CAISDFPNYGYTF
TRBJ2-2,TRBV7-7,TRBD2,CASSLGLAAGELFF
TRBJ2-1,TRBV7-3,-,CASSSQGNSHNEQFF
TRBJ2-7,TRBV5-6,-,CASRYTGSYEQYF
TRBJ2-1,TRBV5-4,-,CASSLKRGSYNEQFF
TRBJ1-5,TRBV28,-,CASSVMGQGNQPQHF
TRBJ1-2,TRBV21-1,-,CAPPGNSASQGAHYGYTF
TRBJ2-3,TRBV12-3/TRBV12-4,TRBD1,CASGQGITDTQYF
TRBJ2-7,TRBV11-2,-,CASSLKPFPSEQYF
TRBJ1-1,TRBV6-5,TRBD1,CASGRRGQLNTEAFF
TRBJ2-7,TRBV5-1,-,CASSLEGMGVYEQYF
TRBJ1-2,TRBV6-5,TRBD1,CASSSPDRGYGYTF
TRBJ1-4,TRBV14,TRBD1,CASSQRTGDGKLFF
TRBJ1-5,TRBV28,-,CASSGREPQHF
TRBJ1-5,TRBV6-6,-,CASSLLGGNQPQHF
TRBJ1-5,TRBV28,TRBD1,CASRPRDRGNQPQHF
TRBJ2-7,TRBV25-1,-,CASSDSVYEQYF
TRBJ1-1,TRBV12-3/TRBV12-4,-,CASSLPTGGAFF
TRBJ2-1,TRBV10-1,TRBD2,CASSEWSSGSNEQFF
TRBJ2-3,TRBV5-1,TRBD2,CASSLPGGLAGSTDTQYF
TRBJ1-2,TRBV28,TRBD1,CASLGPGGNYGYTF
TRBJ2-2,TRBV6-5,TRBD2,CASIPSGMNTGELFF
TRBJ1-2,TRBV10-3,-,CAISAVDTTLTNYGYTF
TRBJ1-1,TRBV28,-,CASSLLPGLGLYTEAFF
TRBJ1-3,TRBV7-6,TRBD1,CASSSVDRAGNTIYF
TRBJ1-6,TRBV30,-,CAWSGGTNSPLHF
TRBJ2-5,TRBV28,-,CASSFPDFQETQYF
TRBJ1-5,TRBV10-1,TRBD1,CASSGGRGRISNQPQHF
TRBJ1-1,TRBV13,-,CASSLDRNTEAFF
TRBJ2-3,TRBV6-5,-,CASSTRLGQDTQYF
TRBJ2-5,TRBV19,-,CASKRGGTIETQYF